This T cell receptor beta chain comes out of a study of monozygotic twins with inflammatory bowel disease. As regards this clonotype: Its specificity is unknown.

TCRdb derives one entry per CDR3 protein from the 5' RACE reads, leaving out DNA. The data include some 190,000 distinct CDR3 sequences; the top ten clones carry 7.5% to 8%. Researchers collected 2 to 2.5 ml of blood per donor. Study outcomes and limitations: Whereas healthy co-twins had higher TCRbeta diversity (inverse Simpson), IBD patients had lower diversity.

The source is a human donor with ulcerative colitis or Crohn's disease, or a healthy co-twin of an affected twin (not recorded which). The specimen sequenced was blood.

The CDR3 reads CASSLARGAGTGELFF. V usage is TRBV7-8 and J usage is TRBJ2-2; TCRdb returns TRBD1, unconfirmable since there is no DNA. Per germline, CDR1 SGHVS and CDR2 FQNEAQ. The CDR3 contains 16 residues.